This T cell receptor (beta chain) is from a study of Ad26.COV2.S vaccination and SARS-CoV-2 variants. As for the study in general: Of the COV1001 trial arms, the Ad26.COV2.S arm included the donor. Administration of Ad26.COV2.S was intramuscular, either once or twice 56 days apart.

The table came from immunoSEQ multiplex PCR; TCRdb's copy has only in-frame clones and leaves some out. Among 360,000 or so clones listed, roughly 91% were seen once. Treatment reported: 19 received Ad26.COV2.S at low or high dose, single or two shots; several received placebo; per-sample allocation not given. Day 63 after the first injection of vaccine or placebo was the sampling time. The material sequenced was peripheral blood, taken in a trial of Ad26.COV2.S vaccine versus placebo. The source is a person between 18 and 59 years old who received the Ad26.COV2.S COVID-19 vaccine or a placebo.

In DNA, the CDR3 is TGTGCCAGCAGCTTGGACTTGATAGGTCGGTCCGGGGAGCTGTTTTTT. Residues: CASSLDLIGRSGELFF. The chain carries TRBV5-4 and TRBJ2-2; D not certain. The CDR3 loop spans 16 amino acids. Germline lookup yields CDR1 SGHNT and CDR2 YYREEE (reference sequence). The V gene lost 0 bases and the J gene lost 6 bases, with 15 bases spanning the gap.